This TCR beta chain was recovered during a study of CD8+ T cells in alopecia areata. Study details: Patients in the treated group were given tofacitinib by mouth, 5 to 10 mg twice a day. Tofacitinib exposure lasted 6 to 18 months, followed by 6 months off drug.

Findings and caveats of the study: Clonality exceeded that of normal scalp in lesional scalp, most notably in alopecia totalis/universalis.

CDR1 and CDR2 from the germline V gene are SEHNR and FQNEAQ (reference sequence). The CDR3 loop spans 17 amino acids. With 5 bases removed from V and 5 bases from J, the gap between germline ends came to 22 bases. As to this clone: Antigen: not known.

Extraction and reverse transcription of RNA yielded cDNA as the sequencing template. Method: immunoSEQ multiplex PCR; TCRdb's copy keeps in-frame clones and lacks some. The data show over 100,000 clones, about 47% seen once. This specimen was CD8+ T cells sorted from blood, taken at week 0. The receptor was derived from a human donor with alopecia areata. The chain couples TRBV7-9 to TRBJ2-1; D remains unclear. The chain's CDR3 is CASSPFNGQELDNEQFF. The CDR3 coding sequence is TGTGCCAGCAGCCCCTTTAACGGGCAGGAGCTGGACAATGAGCAGTTCTTC.